A selection of T cell receptor beta chains follows, all from one sample in a study of T cell responses to AZD1222 COVID-19 vaccine. Clones were sequenced by immunoSEQ multiplex PCR, and TCRdb holds only the in-frame ones, with some missing. The table shows tens of thousands of clones, with around 90% occurring only once. The sequencing used peripheral blood, collected on day 0 of AZD1222 vaccination. The receptors originated from an adult in good health. The CDR3 runs from the conserved cysteine through the conserved F or W. The order of the fields is V gene, clone size, D gene, J gene, CDR3 protein, CDR3 DNA. D genes are given only for firm matches. Clone size is given for some rows only: seen once, a few or many times, or a class if the clone is expanded.

>TRBV11-3|-|-|TRBJ2-4
CASIWKGVSAKNIQYF
TGTGCCAGCATTTGGAAGGGGGTTTCAGCCAAAAACATTCAGTACTTC
>TRBV29-1|-|TRBD1|TRBJ1-2
CSVRRGRQGYTF
TGCAGCGTTCGCAGGGGGCGGCAAGGCTACACCTTC
>TRBV29-1|-|-|TRBJ2-7
CSVEESSGGWEQYF
TGCAGCGTTGAAGAGTCTTCAGGGGGGTGGGAGCAGTACTTC
>TRBV4-2|-|TRBD2|TRBJ2-3
CASSQSSGVDSTDTQYF
TGTGCCAGCAGCCAGTCTAGCGGGGTAGACAGCACAGATACGCAGTATTTT
>TRBV19|few|-|TRBJ1-1
CASITAKYEAFF
TGTGCCAGTATAACAGCTAAGTATGAAGCTTTCTTT
>TRBV7-6|-|TRBD1|TRBJ1-2
CASSFTGDYGYTF
TGTGCCAGCAGCTTTACAGGGGATTATGGCTACACCTTC
>TRBV9|-|-|TRBJ1-2
CASSALGGGNYGYTF
TGTGCCAGCAGCGCCCTGGGAGGGGGAAACTATGGCTACACCTTC
>TRBV18|-|-|TRBJ1-5
CASSPSASSNQPQHF
TGTGCCAGCTCACCATCCGCCTCTAGCAATCAGCCCCAGCATTTT
>TRBV10-3|-|-|TRBJ1-1
CAISENGRMNTEAFF
TGTGCCATCAGTGAGAATGGGCGAATGAACACTGAAGCTTTCTTT
>TRBV19|-|TRBD2|TRBJ2-7
CASSIAGGFSYEQYF
TGTGCCAGTAGTATCGCGGGAGGATTCTCCTACGAGCAGTACTTC
>TRBV10-3|-|TRBD1|TRBJ1-2
CAIRRTGDNYGYTF
TGTGCCATCAGAAGGACAGGGGATAACTATGGCTACACCTTC
>TRBV19|-|-|TRBJ1-2
CASSAGTKANYGYTF
TGTGCCAGTAGTGCGGGGACAAAGGCTAATTATGGCTACACCTTC
>TRBV4-2|-|-|TRBJ1-3
CASSQAPNSGNTIYF
TGTGCCAGCAGCCAAGCCCCCAACTCTGGAAACACCATATATTTT
>TRBV4-2|-|TRBD2|TRBJ2-1
CASSQASSGDYNEQFF
TGTGCCAGCAGCCAAGCATCGAGCGGGGATTACAATGAGCAGTTCTTC
>TRBV4-3|-|-|TRBJ2-5
CASSQVPQETQYF
TGCGCCAGCAGCCAGGTACCCCAAGAGACCCAGTACTTC
>TRBV11-2|-|-|TRBJ2-5
CASSVREEETQYF
TGTGCCAGCAGTGTCAGGGAAGAAGAGACCCAGTACTTC
>TRBV7-9|-|-|TRBJ1-3
CASSGPGGRSGNTIYF
TGTGCCAGCAGCGGTCCCGGGGGCCGCTCTGGAAACACCATATATTTT
>TRBV7-2|-|-|TRBJ1-4
CASSPRATNEKLFF
TGTGCCAGCAGCCCGCGGGCAACTAATGAAAAACTGTTTTTT
>TRBV12-3/TRBV12-4|-|-|TRBJ1-5
CASRPHSNQPQHF
TGTGCCAGCAGACCACATAGCAATCAGCCCCAGCATTTT
>TRBV6-5|-|-|TRBJ2-3
CASGGGWADTQYF
TGTGCCAGCGGGGGGGGCTGGGCAGATACGCAGTATTTT
>TRBV2|-|TRBD1|TRBJ1-2
CASDRGNYGYTF
TGTGCCAGCGACAGGGGTAACTATGGCTACACCTTC
>TRBV30|few|-|TRBJ1-5
CAWAGDSNQPQHF
TGTGCCTGGGCAGGGGATAGCAATCAGCCCCAGCATTTT
>TRBV5-1|medium-sized|-|TRBJ2-1
CASSPWTYNEQFF
TGCGCCAGCAGCCCTTGGACCTACAATGAGCAGTTCTTC
>TRBV3-1/TRBV3-2|-|-|TRBJ2-7
CASSQDPLHSYEQYF
TGTGCCAGCAGCCAAGATCCACTACACTCCTACGAGCAGTACTTC
>TRBV27|-|-|TRBJ2-1
CASSLLGRSLDNEQFF
TGTGCCAGCAGTTTACTGGGCCGGTCTCTTGACAATGAGCAGTTCTTC
>TRBV7-2|-|TRBD1|TRBJ2-7
CASSLTGDDEQYF
TGTGCCAGCAGCTTGACAGGGGACGACGAGCAGTACTTC
>TRBV5-1|-|-|TRBJ1-1
CASSFIGAKSEAFF
TGCGCCAGCAGCTTTATAGGGGCCAAATCTGAAGCTTTCTTT
>TRBV6-5|-|TRBD2|TRBJ2-7
CASSYSKRGGSYEQYF
TGTGCCAGCAGTTACTCCAAGCGGGGAGGCTCCTACGAGCAGTACTTC
>TRBV6-5|-|TRBD1|TRBJ1-5
CASSLQGASNQPQHF
TGTGCCAGCAGTCTACAGGGGGCTAGCAATCAGCCCCAGCATTTT
>TRBV4-3|-|-|TRBJ1-2
CASSQDYNRVDGYTF
TGCGCCAGCAGCCAAGATTATAACAGGGTTGATGGCTACACCTTC
>TRBV7-2|-|TRBD2|TRBJ2-7
CASSSTGRGKYEQYF
TGTGCCAGCAGCTCCACGGGGCGGGGGAAATACGAGCAGTACTTC
>TRBV7-9|once|TRBD2|TRBJ2-7
CASSSSGSAYEQYF
TGTGCCAGCAGCTCTAGCGGGAGTGCCTACGAGCAGTACTTC
>TRBV7-3|-|TRBD2|TRBJ2-5
CASSRGREETQYF
TGTGCCAGCAGCCGAGGGAGGGAGGAGACCCAGTACTTC
>TRBV18|-|-|TRBJ1-6
CASSPAGQAVNSPLHF
TGTGCCAGCTCACCAGCGGGACAAGCGGTTAATTCACCCCTCCACTTT
>TRBV6-5|-|-|TRBJ1-2
CATTWGGNFDYGYTF
TGTGCCACCACATGGGGGGGGAACTTTGACTATGGCTACACCTTC
>TRBV6-5|-|-|TRBJ1-1
CASSYSVGPDTEAFF
TGTGCCAGCAGTTACTCTGTGGGGCCTGACACTGAAGCTTTCTTT
>TRBV15|-|TRBD2|TRBJ2-1
CATSRDPTSGRTNEQFF
TGTGCCACCAGCAGAGATCCTACTAGCGGGAGAACTAATGAGCAGTTCTTC
>TRBV27|-|-|TRBJ1-5
CASSLTLVSNQPQHF
TGTGCCAGCAGTTTAACCCTGGTGAGCAATCAGCCCCAGCATTTT
>TRBV5-5|-|TRBD2|TRBJ2-1
CASSLAGGRALGDEQFF
TGTGCCAGCAGCTTGGCCGGCGGGAGGGCTCTGGGTGATGAGCAGTTCTTC
>TRBV14|-|TRBD2|TRBJ2-3
CASSQDSGGPSTDTQYF
TGTGCCAGCAGCCAAGATTCGGGGGGGCCCTCCACAGATACGCAGTATTTT
>TRBV12-5|few|-|TRBJ1-1
CASGLVWTRETREAFF
TGTGCTAGTGGTTTGGTATGGACCAGGGAGACACGAGAAGCTTTCTTT
>TRBV5-1|-|TRBD1|TRBJ2-2
CASSLSRGLGELFF
TGCGCCAGCAGCTTGAGCAGGGGGCTGGGGGAGCTGTTTTTT
>TRBV7-2|few|TRBD1|TRBJ1-5
CASSLEGAGNQPQHF
TGTGCCAGCAGCTTAGAGGGGGCGGGCAATCAGCCCCAGCATTTT
>TRBV5-1|-|-|TRBJ2-7
CASSSRRASSYEQYF
TGCGCCAGCTCCTCCCGGCGGGCGAGCTCCTACGAGCAGTACTTC
>TRBV19|-|-|TRBJ2-1
CASSHNEQFF
TGTGCCAGTAGCCACAATGAGCAGTTCTTC
>TRBV27|-|-|TRBJ1-3
CASSLKGVFSGNTIYF
TGTGCCAGCAGTTTGAAGGGGGTCTTCTCTGGAAACACCATATATTTT
>TRBV10-3|-|-|TRBJ1-1
CASRDTEAFF
TGTGCCTCCCGCGACACTGAAGCTTTCTTT
>TRBV3-1/TRBV3-2|-|-|TRBJ1-2
CASSQTRDNGYTF
TGTGCCAGCAGCCAAACCCGGGACAATGGCTACACCTTC